The 21 T cell receptor beta chains below were found in one sample sequenced in a study of CD8 T cells in Susac syndrome. RNA was extracted with the RNeasy kit, and a quantity of about 0.45 to 1 ug was reverse transcribed using random hexamers. One entry per CDR3 protein results from TCRdb running MiXCR on the immunoSEQ multiplex PCR reads. The sample gives roughly 150,000 distinct CDR3 sequences, over 85% of which show up once; 0.13% is in the top ten. Material: CD4+ T cells from PBMCs. The origin of the receptors is a human donor in good health.

The chain employs TRBV7-9 and TRBJ2-5; D could derive from TRBD1 or TRBD2 (6 bases each). The germline V and J ends were trimmed by 5 bases and 5 bases, with 18 bases remaining between them. Germline V gene lookup returns CDR1 SEHNR and CDR2 FQNEAQ (reference sequence). The CDR3 extends over 15 amino acids. The CDR3 DNA reads TGTGCCAGCAGCCCGGCGGGGACATTAGTGGAGACCCAGTACTTC. Translating it yields CASSPAGTLVETQYF.

This clonotype was picked up one time. The chain links TRBV20-1 to TRBJ2-7; D uncertain. This CDR3 is built from 14 residues. Germline CDR1 reads DFQATT; CDR2 reads SNEGSKA (reference sequence). V gave up 5 bases and J gave up 0 bases, with 14 bases separating them. Here the CDR3 DNA reads TGCAGTGCTCTGCCTATATACCTCTCCTACGAGCAGTACTTC. Its protein product is CSALPIYLSYEQYF.

CDR3 loop: CASTSGGFSYNEQFF. The CDR3 region has the DNA TGTGCCAGCACCTCAGGAGGCTTTTCCTACAATGAGCAGTTCTTC. The chain links TRBV13 to TRBJ2-1, with D possibly being TRBD2 (5 bases). CDR1 and CDR2 from the germline V gene are PRHDT and FYEKMQ (reference sequence). The CDR3 totals 15 residues. With 7 bases removed from V and 1 base from J, the gap between germline ends came to 14 bases.

The chain has TRBV24-1 and TRBJ2-6; the D is unclear. Trimming left V 4 bases short and J 3 bases short, with 3 bases between. Germline loops: CDR1 KGHDR, CDR2 SFDVKD. The CDR3 spans 13 residues. The CDR3: CATSDGGANVLTF. The CDR3 DNA reads TGTGCCACCAGTGACGGTGGGGCCAACGTCCTGACTTTC.

The genes are TRBV12-3 or TRBV12-4 and TRBJ1-5, with D unresolved. The CDR3 totals 12 residues. V lost 6 bases and J 9 bases, leaving 12 bases between the germline ends. The CDR3 DNA is TGTGCCAGCAGAGTCGAATTCGGGCCCCAGCATTTT. It specifies CASRVEFGPQHF.

The chain has TRBV4-1 and TRBJ2-2; 9 nucleotides agree with TRBD1. Unmatched junction bases numbered 0, after V lost 1 base and J lost 3 bases. Germline CDR1 MGHRA, CDR2 YSYEKL. The CDR3 loop spans 15 amino acids. The chain's CDR3 is CASSQGDRDTGELFF. In DNA, the CDR3 is TGCGCCAGCAGCCAAGGGGACAGGGACACCGGGGAGCTGTTTTTT.

The CDR3 here is CASSLTGTGGYYGYTF. As DNA, the CDR3 is TGTGCCAGCAGCCTGACCGGGACAGGGGGCTACTATGGCTACACCTTC. The chain employs TRBV6-1 and TRBJ1-2; 12 bases match TRBD1. Germline trimming cut 6 bases from V and 3 bases from J; bases unmatched to any gene: 8. CDR3 length equals 16 residues. The germline V gene has CDR1 MNHNS and CDR2 SASEGT.

The chain is built from TRBV5-1 and TRBJ2-3; 8 bases map to TRBD2. Germline assignment: CDR1 SGHRS and CDR2 YFSETQ. The length of the CDR3 is 16 residues. The trim removed 4 bases at V and 0 bases at J, leaving 7 bases unmatched. As DNA, the CDR3 is TGCGCCAGCAGCGCCGCCGGGACTAGAAGCACAGATACGCAGTATTTT. This codes for CASSAAGTRSTDTQYF.

V and J are TRBV7-9 and TRBJ1-4; TRBD1 matches 7 bases. The CDR3 is 17 residues long. J was trimmed by 1 base and V by 5 bases; bases with no gene match: 10. Germline CDR1 SEHNR, CDR2 FQNEAQ (reference sequence). The CDR3 region is CASSQWRGRQTNEKLFF. CDR3 in DNA: TGTGCCAGCAGCCAATGGAGGGGGCGTCAAACTAATGAAAAACTGTTTTTT.

This sequence joins TRBV6-5 and TRBJ2-7; tentatively, D is TRBD1 (6 bases). CDR3 length equals 13 residues. Trimming left V 6 bases short and J 0 bases short, with 9 bases between. Germline CDR1 is MNHEY and CDR2 is SVGAGI. The CDR3 DNA reads TGTGCCAGCAGGGACAGCATCTCCTACGAGCAGTACTTC. Translated: CASRDSISYEQYF.

The chain combines TRBV6-4 with TRBJ2-1, with D perhaps matching TRBD2 (5 bases). The CDR3 totals 16 residues. V was clipped by 6 bases and J by 0 bases, with 15 bases between them. The germline V gene has CDR1 MRHNA and CDR2 SNTAGT. Written as DNA, the CDR3 is TGTGCCAGCAGAGATAAACTCGACTACTCCTACAATGAGCAGTTCTTC. This translates into CASRDKLDYSYNEQFF.

V gene TRBV29-1 combines with J gene TRBJ2-1, with D perhaps TRBD2 (6 bases). V dropped 6 bases and J dropped 7 bases, with 13 bases sitting between them. The CDR3 runs to 12 residues. The germline gives CDR1 SQVTM, CDR2 ANQGSEA. The CDR3 DNA follows: TGCAGCGTCGGGTTCCGGGGGAATGAGCAGTTCTTC. It encodes CSVGFRGNEQFF.

Worth noting for this clonotype: The junction shows a germline mismatch at one end, possibly a read error. This chain uses TRBV4-1 with TRBJ2-2, with 8 bases lining up with TRBD2. Germline V gene data show CDR1 as MGHRA and CDR2 as YSYEKL. This CDR3 comprises 16 residues. CDR3 in amino acids: CASSQGGGLYTGELFF. CDR3 bases: TGTGCCAGCAGCCAAGGCGGGGGGTTGTACACCGGGGAGCTGTTTTTT.

The chain has TRBV20-1 and TRBJ1-5; no firm D call. The V end was cut by 6 bases, the J end by 3 bases, with 12 bases between. The germline V gene encodes CDR1 DFQATT and CDR2 SNEGSKA (reference sequence). The CDR3 has 13 residues. CDR3 protein: CSAITEINQPQHF. The CDR3 DNA sequence: TGCAGTGCCATAACAGAAATCAATCAGCCCCAGCATTTT.

V is TRBV18 and J is TRBJ2-7, with 9 nucleotides matching TRBD1. The germline CDR1 and CDR2 sequences are KGHSH and LQKENI. V lost 0 bases to trimming and J lost 3 bases; unmatched junction nucleotides: 3. The length of the CDR3 is 15 residues. In DNA form, the CDR3 reads TGTGCCAGCTCACCACCGGGACAGGGTTTCTACGAGCAGTACTTC. Translation: CASSPPGQGFYEQYF.

The chain links TRBV5-1 to TRBJ2-2; 7 bases are a match to TRBD2. This CDR3 spans 15 amino acids. Trimming took 5 bases from V and 3 from J; bases not matched to a gene: 7. Germline loops: CDR1 SGHRS, CDR2 YFSETQ. In nucleotides, the CDR3 is TGCGCCAGCAGGCCCGGGACTACGCACACCGGGGAGCTGTTTTTT. This sequence encodes CASRPGTTHTGELFF. Full variable domain (missing parts from reference TRBV5-1 and TRBJ2-2): KAGVTQTPRYLIKTRGQQVTLSCSPISGHRSVSWYQQTPGQGLQFLFEYFSETQRNKGNFPGRFSGRQFSNSRSEMNVSTLELGDSALYLCASRPGTTHTGELFFGEGSRLTVL.

The genes are TRBV19 and TRBJ2-4; D possibly corresponds to TRBD2 (6 bases). V lost 10 bases and J 0 bases, leaving 10 bases between the germline ends. There are 13 residues in the CDR3. CDR1 LNHDA and CDR2 SQIVND come from the germline V gene (reference sequence). CDR3 region: CATSSVAKNIQYF. In DNA form, the CDR3 reads TGTGCCACATCTAGCGTAGCCAAAAACATTCAGTACTTC.

This sequence joins TRBV3-1 and TRBJ1-5; D is possibly TRBD1 (6 bases). The CDR3 length is 15 residues. Per the germline V gene, CDR1 is LGHDT and CDR2 is YNNKEL (reference sequence). V was pared by 5 bases and J by 1 base, with 12 bases between. Written as DNA, the CDR3 is TGTGCCAGCAGCAACAGGGAAGCGAGCAATCAGCCCCAGCATTTT. Its translation is CASSNREASNQPQHF.

V gene TRBV6-6 combines with J gene TRBJ2-7; a possible D gene is TRBD1 (6 bases). Germline loops: CDR1 MNHNY, CDR2 SVGAGI (reference sequence). The V and J ends lost 11 bases and 2 bases respectively, with 16 bases between them. The CDR3 runs to 13 residues. The CDR3 DNA sequence: TGTGCCGCCCAAGGACAGAGACCCTACGAGCAGTACTTC. As protein: CAAQGQRPYEQYF.

This chain connects TRBV29-1 to TRBJ2-7; D is perhaps TRBD1 (6 bases). V lost 7 bases and J 2 bases, leaving 9 bases between the germline ends. This CDR3 spans 11 amino acids. The germline gives CDR1 SQVTM, CDR2 ANQGSEA. The CDR3 loop reads CSGTAAYEQYF. CDR3 nucleotide sequence: TGCAGCGGGACAGCGGCCTACGAGCAGTACTTC.

The chain carries TRBV19 and TRBJ1-2; D not resolved. The germline CDR1 and CDR2 sequences are LNHDA and SQIVND (reference sequence). The CDR3 is 14 amino acids. Trimming pared 9 bases from V and 5 bases from J, leaving 19 bases between. CDR3 sequence (DNA): TGTGCCAGCGAGTCTGGAGGCTCCTCATATGGCTACACCTTC. Translating gives CASESGGSSYGYTF.